Listed below are T cell receptor beta chains from one sample, sequenced in a study of cytomegalovirus exposure and HLA in healthy donors. The data were produced by immunoSEQ multiplex PCR, yet TCRdb's version contains in-frame clones alone and is incomplete. The sample has 250,000 to 400,000 clones, roughly 86% seen once. Specimen: PBMCs. The source of these receptors is a man aged 30 to 45 in good health and CMV-seronegative. The CDR3 runs from the conserved cysteine through the conserved F or W. A D gene is named only where the DNA matches it firmly. Clone size, where shown, is once, few, many, or a class for clones that have expanded.

.,TRBD1,TRBJ1-1,TRBV2,TGTGCCAGCAGTTCGACAGGGATGAACACTGAAGCTTTCTTT,CASSSTGMNTEAFF
.,TRBD1,TRBJ2-5,TRBV11-2,TGTGCCAGCAGTTGGGACAGGGGCTTCCAAGAGACCCAGTACTTC,CASSWDRGFQETQYF
.,TRBD2,TRBJ2-1,TRBV4-2,TGTGCCAGCAGCCAAGACCGTTTGAGCGGGGGGCAAAATGAGCAGTTCTTC,CASSQDRLSGGQNEQFF
.,TRBD2,TRBJ2-1,TRBV9,TGTGCCAGCAGCCCGACAGGACTAGCGGTCAATGAGCAGTTCTTC,CASSPTGLAVNEQFF
few,TRBD1,TRBJ2-7,TRBV12-5,TGTGCTAGTGGTCCCGGGACAGGGTTCTACGAGCAGTACTTC,CASGPGTGFYEQYF
.,.,TRBJ2-7,TRBV11-2,TGTGCCAGCAGTTATGACCCAGGGTCCTACGAGCAGTACTTC,CASSYDPGSYEQYF
.,TRBD1,TRBJ1-5,TRBV11-2,TGTGCCAGCAGCACTACAGGGGTAGGGGATCAGCCCCAGCATTTT,CASSTTGVGDQPQHF
.,TRBD2,TRBJ2-1,TRBV10-2,TGCGCCAGCAGTTCTAGCGGGGGGGCCGGTAATGAGCAGTTCTTC,CASSSSGGAGNEQFF
.,TRBD2,TRBJ2-7,TRBV7-2,TGTGCCAGCAGCTTAGGGGCGGGGGGTAGATACGAGCAGTACTTC,CASSLGAGGRYEQYF
.,TRBD1,TRBJ1-5,TRBV6-1,TGTGCCAGCAGGGACAGGGGAGGCAGCAATCAGCCCCAGCATTTT,CASRDRGGSNQPQHF
.,TRBD1,TRBJ2-5,TRBV2,TGTGCCAGCAGTGAATTAACAGGGGGCTTAGAGACCCAGTACTTC,CASSELTGGLETQYF